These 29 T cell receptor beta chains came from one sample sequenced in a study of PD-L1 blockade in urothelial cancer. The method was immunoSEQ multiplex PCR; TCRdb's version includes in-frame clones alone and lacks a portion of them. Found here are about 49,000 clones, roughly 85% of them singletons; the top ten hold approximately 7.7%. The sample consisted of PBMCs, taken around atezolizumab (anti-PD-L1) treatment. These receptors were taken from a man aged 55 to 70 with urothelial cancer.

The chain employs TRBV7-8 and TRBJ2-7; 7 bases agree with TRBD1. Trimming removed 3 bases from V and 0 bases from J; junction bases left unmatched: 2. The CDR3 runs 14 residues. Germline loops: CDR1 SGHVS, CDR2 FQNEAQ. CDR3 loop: CASSFRDSSYEQYF. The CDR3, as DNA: TGTGCCAGCAGCTTCAGGGACAGCTCCTACGAGCAGTACTTC.

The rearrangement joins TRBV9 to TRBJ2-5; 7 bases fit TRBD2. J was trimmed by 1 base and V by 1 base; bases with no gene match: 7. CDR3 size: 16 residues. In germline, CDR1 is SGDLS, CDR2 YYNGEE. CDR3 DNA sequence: TGTGCCAGCAGCGTAAGGGGAGGGTTCCCCCAAGAGACCCAGTACTTC. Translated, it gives CASSVRGGFPQETQYF.

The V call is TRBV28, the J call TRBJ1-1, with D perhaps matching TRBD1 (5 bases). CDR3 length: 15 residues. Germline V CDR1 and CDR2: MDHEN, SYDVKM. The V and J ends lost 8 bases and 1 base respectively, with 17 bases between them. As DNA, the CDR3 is TGTGCCAGCTCCCTGCCCTCGGGGGGGAACACTGAAGCTTTCTTT. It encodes CASSLPSGGNTEAFF. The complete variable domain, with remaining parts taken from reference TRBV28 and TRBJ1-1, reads DVKVTQSSRYLVKRTGEKVFLECVQDMDHENMFWYRQDPGLGLRLIYFSYDVKMKEKGDIPEGYSVSREKKERFSLILESASTNQTSMYLCASSLPSGGNTEAFFGQGTRLTVV.

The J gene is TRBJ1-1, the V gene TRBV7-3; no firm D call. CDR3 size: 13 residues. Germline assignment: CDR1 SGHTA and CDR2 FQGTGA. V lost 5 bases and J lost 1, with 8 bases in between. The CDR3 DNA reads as TGTGCCAGCAGCATCCGGGGGAACACTGAAGCTTTCTTT. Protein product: CASSIRGNTEAFF.

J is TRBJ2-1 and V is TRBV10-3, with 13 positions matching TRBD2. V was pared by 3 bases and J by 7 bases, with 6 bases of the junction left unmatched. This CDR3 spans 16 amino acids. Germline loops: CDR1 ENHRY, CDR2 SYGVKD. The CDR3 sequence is CAISETTSGGANEQFF. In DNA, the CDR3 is TGTGCCATCAGTGAAACTACTAGCGGGGGGGCTAATGAGCAGTTCTTC.

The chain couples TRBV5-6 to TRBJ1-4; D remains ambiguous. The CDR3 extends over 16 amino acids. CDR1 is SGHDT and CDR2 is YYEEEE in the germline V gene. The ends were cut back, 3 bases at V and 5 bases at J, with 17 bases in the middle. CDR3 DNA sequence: TGTGCCAGCAGCTCCCTAGGTGAGGCGGCAAATGAAAAACTGTTTTTT. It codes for CASSSLGEAANEKLFF.

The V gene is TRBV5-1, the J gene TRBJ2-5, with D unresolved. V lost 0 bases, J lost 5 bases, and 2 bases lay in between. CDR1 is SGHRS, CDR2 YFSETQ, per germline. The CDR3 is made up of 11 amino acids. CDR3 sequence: CASSLAETQYF. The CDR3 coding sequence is TGCGCCAGCAGCTTGGCGGAGACCCAGTACTTC.

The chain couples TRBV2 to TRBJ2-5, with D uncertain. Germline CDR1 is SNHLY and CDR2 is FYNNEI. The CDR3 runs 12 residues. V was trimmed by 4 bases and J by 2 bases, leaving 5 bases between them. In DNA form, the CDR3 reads TGTGCCAGCAGTGTCCGGCAAGAGACCCAGTACTTC. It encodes CASSVRQETQYF.

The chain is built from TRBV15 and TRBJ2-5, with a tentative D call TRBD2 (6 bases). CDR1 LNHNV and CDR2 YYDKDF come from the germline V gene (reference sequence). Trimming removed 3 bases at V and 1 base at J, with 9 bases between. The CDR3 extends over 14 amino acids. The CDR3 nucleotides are TGTGCCACCAGCAGGCCGGGACTCCAAGAGACCCAGTACTTC. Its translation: CATSRPGLQETQYF.

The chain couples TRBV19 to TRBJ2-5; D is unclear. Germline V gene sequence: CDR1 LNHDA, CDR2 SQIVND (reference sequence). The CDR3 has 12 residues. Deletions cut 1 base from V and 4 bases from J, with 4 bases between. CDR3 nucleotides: TGTGCCAGTAGTATAGCGGGAGAGACCCAGTACTTC. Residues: CASSIAGETQYF.

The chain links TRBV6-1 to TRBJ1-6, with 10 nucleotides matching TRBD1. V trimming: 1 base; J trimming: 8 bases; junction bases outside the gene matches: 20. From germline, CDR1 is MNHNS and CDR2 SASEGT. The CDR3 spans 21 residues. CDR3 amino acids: CASSEVGFLRDRGRFDSPLHF. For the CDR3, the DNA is TGTGCCAGCAGTGAAGTCGGCTTCCTTCGGGACAGGGGAAGGTTTGATTCACCCCTCCACTTT.

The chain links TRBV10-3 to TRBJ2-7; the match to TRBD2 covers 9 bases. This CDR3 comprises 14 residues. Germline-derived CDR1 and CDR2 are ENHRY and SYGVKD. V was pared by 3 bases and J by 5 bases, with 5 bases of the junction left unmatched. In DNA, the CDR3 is TGTGCCATCAGTGATCCGGGACTAGCCGACGAGCAGTACTTC. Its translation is CAISDPGLADEQYF.

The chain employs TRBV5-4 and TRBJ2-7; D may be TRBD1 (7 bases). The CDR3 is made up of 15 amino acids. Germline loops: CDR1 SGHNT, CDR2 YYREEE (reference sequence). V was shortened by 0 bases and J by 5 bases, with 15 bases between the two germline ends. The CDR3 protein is CASSLDPRGVNEQYF. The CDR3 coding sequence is TGTGCCAGCAGCTTGGACCCCAGGGGGGTGAACGAGCAGTACTTC.

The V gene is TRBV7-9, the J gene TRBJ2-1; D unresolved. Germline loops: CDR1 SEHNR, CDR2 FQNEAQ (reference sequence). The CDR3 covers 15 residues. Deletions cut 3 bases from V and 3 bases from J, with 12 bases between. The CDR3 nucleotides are TGTGCCAGCAGCTTGGCCAACCTCCTCTACAATGAGCAGTTCTTC. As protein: CASSLANLLYNEQFF.

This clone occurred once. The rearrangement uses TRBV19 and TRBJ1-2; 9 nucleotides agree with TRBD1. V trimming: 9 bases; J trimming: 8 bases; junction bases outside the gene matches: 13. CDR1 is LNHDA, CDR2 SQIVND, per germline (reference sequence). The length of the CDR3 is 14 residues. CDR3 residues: CASQYRTGGGGYTF. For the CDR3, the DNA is TGTGCCAGCCAGTACCGAACAGGGGGCGGAGGCTACACCTTC. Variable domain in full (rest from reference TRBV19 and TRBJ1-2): DGGITQSPKYLFRKEGQNVTLSCEQNLNHDAMYWYRQDPGQGLRLIYYSQIVNDFQKGDIAEGYSVSREKKESFPLTVTSAQKNPTAFYLCASQYRTGGGGYTFGSGTRLTVV.

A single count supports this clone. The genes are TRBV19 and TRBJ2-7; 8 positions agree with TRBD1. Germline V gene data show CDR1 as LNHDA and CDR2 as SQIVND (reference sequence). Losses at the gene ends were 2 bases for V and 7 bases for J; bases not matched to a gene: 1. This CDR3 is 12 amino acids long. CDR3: CASSITGGEQYF. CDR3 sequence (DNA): TGTGCCAGTAGTATAACAGGGGGTGAGCAGTACTTC.

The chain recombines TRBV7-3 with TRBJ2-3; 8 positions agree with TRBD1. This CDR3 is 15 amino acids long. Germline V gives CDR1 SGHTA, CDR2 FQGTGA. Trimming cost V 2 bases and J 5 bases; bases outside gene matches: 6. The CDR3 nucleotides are TGTGCCAGCAGCTTAGGAGGACAGGGCATAGATACGCAGTATTTT. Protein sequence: CASSLGGQGIDTQYF.

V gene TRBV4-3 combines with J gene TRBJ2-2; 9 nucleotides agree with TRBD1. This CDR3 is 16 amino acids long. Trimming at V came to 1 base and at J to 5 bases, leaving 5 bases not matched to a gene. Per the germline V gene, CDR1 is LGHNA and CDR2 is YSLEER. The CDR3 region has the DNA TGCGCCAGCAGCCAAGGACAGGGGGATTATACCGGGGAGCTGTTTTTT. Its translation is CASSQGQGDYTGELFF.

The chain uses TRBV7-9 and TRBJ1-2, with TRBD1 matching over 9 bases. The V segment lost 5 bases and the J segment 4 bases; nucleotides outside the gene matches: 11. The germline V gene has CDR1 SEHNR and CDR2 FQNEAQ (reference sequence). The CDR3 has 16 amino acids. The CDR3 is CASSISRDRVRYGYTF. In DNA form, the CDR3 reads TGTGCCAGCAGCATCTCCCGGGACAGGGTCCGCTATGGCTACACCTTC.

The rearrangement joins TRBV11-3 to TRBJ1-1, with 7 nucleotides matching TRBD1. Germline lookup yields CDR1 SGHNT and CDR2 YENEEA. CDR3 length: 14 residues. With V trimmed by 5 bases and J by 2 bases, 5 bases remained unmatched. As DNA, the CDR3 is TGTGCCAGCAGCACGGGACAGCAAAACACTGAAGCTTTCTTT. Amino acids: CASSTGQQNTEAFF.

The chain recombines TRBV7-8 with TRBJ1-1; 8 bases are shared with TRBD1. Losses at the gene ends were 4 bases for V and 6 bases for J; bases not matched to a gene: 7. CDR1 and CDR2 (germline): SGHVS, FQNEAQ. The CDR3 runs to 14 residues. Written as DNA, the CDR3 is TGTGCCAGCAGCTACATGGACAGGGCCGCTGAAGCTTTCTTT. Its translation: CASSYMDRAAEAFF.

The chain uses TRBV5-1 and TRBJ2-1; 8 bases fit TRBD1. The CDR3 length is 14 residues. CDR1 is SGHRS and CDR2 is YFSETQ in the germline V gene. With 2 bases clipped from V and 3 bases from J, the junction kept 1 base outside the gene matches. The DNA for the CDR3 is TGCGCCAGCAGCTTACAGGGGGTCTACAATGAGCAGTTCTTC. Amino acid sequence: CASSLQGVYNEQFF.

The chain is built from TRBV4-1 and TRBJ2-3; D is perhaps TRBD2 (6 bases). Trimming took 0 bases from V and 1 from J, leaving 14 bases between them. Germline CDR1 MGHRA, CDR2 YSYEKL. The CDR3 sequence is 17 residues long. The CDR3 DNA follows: TGCGCCAGCAGCCAAGATAGAAGGAGGGGCGGCACAGATACGCAGTATTTT. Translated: CASSQDRRRGGTDTQYF.

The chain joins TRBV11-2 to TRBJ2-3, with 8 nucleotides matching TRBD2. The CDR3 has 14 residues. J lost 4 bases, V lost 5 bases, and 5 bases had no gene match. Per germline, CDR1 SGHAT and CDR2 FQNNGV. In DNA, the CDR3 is TGTGCCAGCAGCCGGACTAGCATCGCAGATACGCAGTATTTT. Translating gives CASSRTSIADTQYF. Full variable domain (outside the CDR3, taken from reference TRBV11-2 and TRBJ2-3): EAGVAQSPRYKIIEKRQSVAFWCNPISGHATLYWYQQILGQGPKLLIQFQNNGVVDDSQLPKDRFSAERLKGVDSTLKIQPAKLEDSAVYLCASSRTSIADTQYFGPGTRLTVL.

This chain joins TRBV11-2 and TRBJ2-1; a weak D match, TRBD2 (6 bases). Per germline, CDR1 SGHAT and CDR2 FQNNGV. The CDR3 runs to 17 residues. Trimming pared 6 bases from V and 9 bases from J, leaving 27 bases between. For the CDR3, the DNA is TGTGCCAGCAGTTCCGCGTTGGGACTCAGAAGTATTGCTGAGCAGTTCTTC. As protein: CASSSALGLRSIAEQFF.

The CDR3 nucleotides are TGCGCCAGCACCTTAGCGGGGGCAGATACGCAGTATTTT. Translated, it gives CASTLAGADTQYF. The chain combines TRBV5-1 with TRBJ2-3; the match to TRBD2 covers 9 bases. Germline-derived CDR1 and CDR2 are SGHRS and YFSETQ. The CDR3 runs 13 residues. The J segment lost 4 bases and the V segment lost 6 bases, leaving 3 bases of the junction unmatched.

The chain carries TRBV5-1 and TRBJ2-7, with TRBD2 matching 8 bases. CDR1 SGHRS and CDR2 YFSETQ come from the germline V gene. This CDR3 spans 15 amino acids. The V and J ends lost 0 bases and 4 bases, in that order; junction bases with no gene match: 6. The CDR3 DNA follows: TGCGCCAGCAGCTTGGTACGGGGGGGCGAGTACGAGCAGTACTTC. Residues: CASSLVRGGEYEQYF. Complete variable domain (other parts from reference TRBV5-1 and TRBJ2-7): KAGVTQTPRYLIKTRGQQVTLSCSPISGHRSVSWYQQTPGQGLQFLFEYFSETQRNKGNFPGRFSGRQFSNSRSEMNVSTLELGDSALYLCASSLVRGGEYEQYFGPGTRLTVT.

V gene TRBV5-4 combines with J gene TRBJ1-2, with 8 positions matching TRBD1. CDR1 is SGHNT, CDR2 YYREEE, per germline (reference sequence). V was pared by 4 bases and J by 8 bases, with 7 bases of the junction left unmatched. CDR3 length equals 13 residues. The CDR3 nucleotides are TGTGCCAGCAGCCTTGACAGGGGAGGAGGCTACACCTTC. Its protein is CASSLDRGGGYTF.

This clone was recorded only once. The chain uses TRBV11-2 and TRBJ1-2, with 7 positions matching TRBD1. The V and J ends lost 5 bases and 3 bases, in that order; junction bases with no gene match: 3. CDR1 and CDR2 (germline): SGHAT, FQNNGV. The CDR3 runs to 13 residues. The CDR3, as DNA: TGTGCCAGCAGCGAGGGACAGTACTATGGCTACACCTTC. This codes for CASSEGQYYGYTF.